The 20 T cell receptor beta chains presented below share a single source sample, sequenced in a study of blood T cell repertoires in COVID-19. Only in-frame clones appear in the TCRdb table, and some are missing; sequencing was by immunoSEQ multiplex PCR. The sample carries hundreds of thousands of clones, roughly 87% recorded once. Sequences were obtained from PBMCs or T cells enriched from blood (not recorded which). The receptors here all came from a woman younger than 30 who had recovered from COVID-19.

The J gene is TRBJ2-1, the V gene TRBV28; 8 nucleotides agree with TRBD2. Germline V gives CDR1 MDHEN, CDR2 SYDVKM. V lost 5 bases and J lost 3; bases outside the gene matches: 6. This CDR3 region has 15 residues. CDR3 protein: CASSAPLAGYNEQFF. The CDR3 DNA is TGTGCCAGCAGTGCCCCCCTAGCGGGCTACAATGAGCAGTTCTTC.

This chain uses TRBV7-3 with TRBJ2-3, with 7 bases that match TRBD2. Germline CDR1 reads SGHTA; CDR2 reads FQGTGA. The CDR3 length is 15 residues. The J segment lost 2 bases and the V segment lost 5 bases, leaving 7 bases of the junction unmatched. This chain's CDR3 is CASSPQGLVTDTQYF. DNA for the CDR3: TGTGCCAGCAGCCCACAAGGACTAGTCACAGATACGCAGTATTTT.

The rearrangement links TRBV29-1 to TRBJ2-5; D is possibly TRBD2 (6 bases). This CDR3 has 12 amino acids. Trimming removed 4 bases from V and 2 bases from J, with 8 bases in between. Germline V gene sequence: CDR1 SQVTM, CDR2 ANQGSEA. The chain's CDR3 is CSVVGTQETQYF. The CDR3 region has the DNA TGCAGCGTTGTCGGGACTCAAGAGACCCAGTACTTC.

V gene TRBV12-3 or TRBV12-4 combines with J gene TRBJ2-3; tentative D call: TRBD2 (5 bases). The length of the CDR3 is 13 residues. Trimming pared 5 bases from V and 4 bases from J, leaving 10 bases between. The CDR3 reads CASSATGADTQYF. The CDR3, as DNA: TGTGCCAGCAGTGCTACCGGGGCAGATACGCAGTATTTT.

V gene TRBV7-8 combines with J gene TRBJ2-3; no reliable D call. Trimming took off 5 bases at V and 4 bases at J, with 7 bases between the two ends. In germline, CDR1 is SGHVS, CDR2 FQNEAQ. The CDR3 runs 12 residues. The DNA of the CDR3 is TGTGCCAGCAGCCGGGTAGCAGATACGCAGTATTTT. As protein: CASSRVADTQYF.

This clone was recorded only once. The chain links TRBV11-2 to TRBJ2-1; 8 nucleotides align to TRBD2. Germline V CDR1 and CDR2: SGHAT, FQNNGV. V was pared by 7 bases and J by 2 bases, with 7 bases of the junction left unmatched. This CDR3 has 15 amino acids. The DNA for the CDR3 is TGTGCCAGCACCTGGGGAGCGGGGGCCTACAATGAGCAGTTCTTC. Its translation is CASTWGAGAYNEQFF.

J is TRBJ1-3 and V is TRBV19; TRBD1 might be the D (6 bases). V was trimmed by 2 bases and J by 5 bases, leaving 10 bases between them. The CDR3 totals 14 residues. Germline V gene sequence: CDR1 LNHDA, CDR2 SQIVND (reference sequence). The CDR3 sequence is CASSIQGTRNTIYF. The CDR3 nucleotides read TGTGCCAGTAGTATACAGGGGACCCGAAACACCATATATTTT.

The chain combines TRBV2 with TRBJ2-5, with TRBD2 matching over 10 bases. Trimming cost V 4 bases and J 1 base; bases outside gene matches: 3. This CDR3 is built from 15 residues. Germline CDR1 reads SNHLY; CDR2 reads FYNNEI. The CDR3 sequence is CASSGLAGSQETQYF. The CDR3, as DNA: TGTGCCAGCAGTGGACTAGCGGGTTCCCAAGAGACCCAGTACTTC. Variable domain in full (rest from reference TRBV2 and TRBJ2-5): EPEVTQTPSHQVTQMGQEVILRCVPISNHLYFYWYRQILGQKVEFLVSFYNNEISEKSEIFDDQFSVERPDGSNFTLKIRSTKLEDSAMYFCASSGLAGSQETQYFGPGTRLLVL.

The chain has TRBV5-4 and TRBJ2-5; 10 nucleotides agree with TRBD2. CDR1 and CDR2 from the germline V gene are SGHNT and YYREEE (reference sequence). The CDR3 is made up of 16 amino acids. Unmatched junction bases numbered 5, after V lost 0 bases and J lost 3 bases. For the CDR3, the DNA is TGTGCCAGCAGCTTGGATCCTAGCGGGAGTGAAGAGACCCAGTACTTC. This sequence encodes CASSLDPSGSEETQYF.

V usage is TRBV12-2 and J usage is TRBJ1-2. TRBV12-2 is flagged as a pseudogene. This CDR3 is 16 amino acids long. In DNA form, the CDR3 reads TGTGCAAGTCGCTTATCGGGAGGGGGCGCCGACTATGGCTACACCTTC. It codes for CASRLSGGGADYGYTF.

The gene calls are TRBV20-1 and TRBJ2-5; 7 bases fit TRBD2. V lost 3 bases and J lost 2; bases outside the gene matches: 6. CDR1 and CDR2 from the germline V gene are DFQATT and SNEGSKA (reference sequence). The length of the CDR3 is 14 residues. The CDR3 DNA reads TGCAGTGCTAGTGGGGGGGTTCGTCAAGAGACCCAGTACTTC. Translated, it gives CSASGGVRQETQYF.

This clone was seen a few times. The chain combines TRBV9 with TRBJ1-2, with a tentative D call TRBD1 (6 bases). Germline CDR1 and CDR2: SGDLS and YYNGEE. Trimming shortened V by 6 bases and J by 2 bases, and 14 bases separated the two germline ends. The CDR3 is made up of 14 amino acids. For the CDR3, the DNA is TGTGCCAGCACCCTACGACAGGAAAACTATGGCTACACCTTC. Its translation: CASTLRQENYGYTF.

The chain joins TRBV28 to TRBJ2-3; 7 nucleotides line up with TRBD1. The CDR3 spans 14 residues. V gave up 5 bases and J gave up 7 bases; unmatched junction bases: 9. Germline-derived CDR1 and CDR2 are MDHEN and SYDVKM. The CDR3 protein is CASSEQGIVYTQYF. CDR3 DNA: TGTGCCAGCAGTGAACAGGGGATCGTGTATACGCAGTATTTT.

V gene TRBV9 combines with J gene TRBJ2-2; 14 bases map to TRBD2. Germline CDR1 and CDR2: SGDLS and YYNGEE. V lost 4 bases and J lost 4; bases outside the gene matches: 15. This CDR3 comprises 20 residues. The CDR3 region has the DNA TGTGCCAGCAGCCCCCGATTGACTAGCGGGGGGGCCGGTAGCACCGGGGAGCTGTTTTTT. Translation gives CASSPRLTSGGAGSTGELFF.

This chain uses TRBV7-3 with TRBJ1-1; weak D call: TRBD1 (5 bases). CDR3 length: 16 amino acids. Germline V CDR1 and CDR2: SGHTA, FQGTGA. Trimming shortened V by 5 bases and J by 2 bases, and 18 bases separated the two germline ends. CDR3: CASSPQRRGPNTEAFF. CDR3 nucleotide sequence: TGTGCCAGCAGCCCCCAAAGGAGGGGTCCCAACACTGAAGCTTTCTTT.

This clone was seen a single time. The chain carries TRBV7-9 and TRBJ2-1; 8 bases are shared with TRBD1. Germline assignment: CDR1 SEHNR and CDR2 FQNEAQ (reference sequence). This CDR3 comprises 15 residues. Losses at the gene ends were 4 bases for V and 2 bases for J; bases not matched to a gene: 4. This CDR3 reads CASSSTGVAYNEQFF. The CDR3 DNA follows: TGTGCCAGCAGCTCGACAGGGGTCGCCTACAATGAGCAGTTCTTC. The full variable domain, rest sourced from reference TRBV7-9 and TRBJ2-1, is DTGVSQNPRHKITKRGQNVTFRCDPISEHNRLYWYRQTLGQGPEFLTYFQNEAQLEKSRLLSDRFSAERPKGSFSTLEIQRTEQGDSAMYLCASSSTGVAYNEQFFGPGTRLTVL.

This clone has more than one count but fewer than ten. The chain employs TRBV5-6 and TRBJ2-3; no clear D gene. The CDR3 has 17 amino acids. Germline V gives CDR1 SGHDT, CDR2 YYEEEE. V was shortened by 1 base and J by 2 bases, with 17 bases between the two germline ends. Written as DNA, the CDR3 is TGTGCCAGCAGCTTGTTCTCTCCCCTCCGTAACACAGATACGCAGTATTTT. It encodes CASSLFSPLRNTDTQYF.

The gene calls are TRBV7-3 and TRBJ2-1; the D is unclear. CDR1 is SGHTA and CDR2 is FQGTGA in the germline V gene. The CDR3 is 15 amino acids. Between the trimmed V and J ends, which lost 5 bases and 0 bases, there was a span of 11 bases. The CDR3 is CASSPTASSYNEQFF. The CDR3, as DNA: TGTGCCAGCAGCCCCACCGCCAGCTCCTACAATGAGCAGTTCTTC. The full variable domain, completed using reference TRBV7-3 and TRBJ2-1, is GAGVSQTPSNKVTEKGKYVELRCDPISGHTALYWYRQSLGQGPEFLIYFQGTGAADDSGLPNDRFFAVRPEGSVSTLKIQRTERGDSAVYLCASSPTASSYNEQFFGPGTRLTVL.

V and J are TRBV28 and TRBJ1-6; tentatively, D is TRBD1 (5 bases). CDR1 MDHEN and CDR2 SYDVKM come from the germline V gene. Trimming stripped 5 bases from V and 12 bases from J, with 20 bases between. This CDR3 is built from 15 residues. The CDR3 protein is CASSPWGRTSVPLHF. DNA of the CDR3: TGTGCCAGCAGTCCCTGGGGGAGGACCTCGGTACCCCTCCACTTT.

The chain employs TRBV2 and TRBJ1-5; TRBD1 agrees at 7 bases. CDR3 length: 13 residues. Germline-derived CDR1 and CDR2 are SNHLY and FYNNEI. V was pared by 6 bases and J by 7 bases, with 6 bases of the junction left unmatched. The DNA of the CDR3 is TGTGCCAGCAGACGACAGGGTGGACAGCCCCAGCATTTT. This codes for CASRRQGGQPQHF.